This T cell receptor beta chain was observed in a study of Ad26.COV2.S vaccination and SARS-CoV-2 variants. Overall study: Recipients of Ad26.COV2.S got it intramuscularly, once or twice 56 days apart.

The protocol was immunoSEQ multiplex PCR, while the TCRdb copy is restricted to in-frame clones and leaves out a portion. This table has 350,000 to 500,000 clones, over 75% appearing once. About this clone itself: The target antigen is unknown.

General observations from the study: Substantial response breadth was reportedly seen for spike-specific CD8+ and CD4+ T cells after vaccination. The TCR breadth and depth analyses may have produced an underestimate of total T cell responses.

The treatment: some 20 received Ad26.COV2.S at low or high dose, single or two shots; five or six received placebo; per-sample allocation not given. Sampling occurred on day 63 after the first vaccine or placebo injection. The specimen comprised peripheral blood, sampled in a trial of Ad26.COV2.S vaccine versus placebo. The sequence was collected from a person aged 18-60 years who received the Ad26.COV2.S COVID-19 vaccine or a placebo.

CDR3 residues: CASSQVKGDDQPQHF. The CDR3 DNA reads as TGCGCCAGCAGCCAAGTTAAGGGTGACGATCAGCCCCAGCATTTT. This rearrangement joins TRBV4-1 to TRBJ1-5; D uncertain. Germline V CDR1 and CDR2: MGHRA, YSYEKL. The ends were cut back, 1 base at V and 5 bases at J, with 12 bases in the middle. The length of the CDR3 is 15 residues.